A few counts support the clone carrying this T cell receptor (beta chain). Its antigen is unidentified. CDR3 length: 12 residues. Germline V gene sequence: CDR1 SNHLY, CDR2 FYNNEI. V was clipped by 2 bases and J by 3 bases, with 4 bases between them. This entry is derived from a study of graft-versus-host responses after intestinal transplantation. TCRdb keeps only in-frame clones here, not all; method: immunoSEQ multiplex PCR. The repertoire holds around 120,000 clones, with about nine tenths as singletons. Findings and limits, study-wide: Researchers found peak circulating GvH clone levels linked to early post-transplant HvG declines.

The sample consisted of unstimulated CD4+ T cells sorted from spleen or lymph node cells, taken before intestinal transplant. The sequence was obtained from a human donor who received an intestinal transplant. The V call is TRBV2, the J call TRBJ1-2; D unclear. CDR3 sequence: CASSEQDYGYTF. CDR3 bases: TGTGCCAGCAGTGAACAGGACTATGGCTACACCTTC. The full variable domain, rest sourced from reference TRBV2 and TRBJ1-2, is EPEVTQTPSHQVTQMGQEVILRCVPISNHLYFYWYRQILGQKVEFLVSFYNNEISEKSEIFDDQFSVERPDGSNFTLKIRSTKLEDSAMYFCASSEQDYGYTFGSGTRLTVV.